Below, 23 T cell receptor beta chains from the same sample are listed, as sequenced in a study of blood T cell repertoires in COVID-19. Method: immunoSEQ multiplex PCR; TCRdb's copy keeps in-frame clones and lacks some. The sample records 25,000 or so clones, over 80% being singletons. The sample consisted of peripheral blood. The receptor source for this set is a man in his sixties or seventies with acute or convalescent COVID-19.

This chain connects TRBV19 to TRBJ1-1, with a tentative D call TRBD1 (6 bases). V lost 4 bases to trimming and J lost 5 bases, with 11 bases between them. Germline CDR1 is LNHDA and CDR2 is SQIVND (reference sequence). This CDR3 has 13 residues. CDR3 loop: CASSSLQGTEAFF. CDR3 DNA sequence: TGTGCCAGTAGTAGCCTACAGGGAACTGAAGCTTTCTTT. Full variable domain (outside the CDR3, taken from reference TRBV19 and TRBJ1-1): DGGITQSPKYLFRKEGQNVTLSCEQNLNHDAMYWYRQDPGQGLRLIYYSQIVNDFQKGDIAEGYSVSREKKESFPLTVTSAQKNPTAFYLCASSSLQGTEAFFGQGTRLTVV.

J is TRBJ2-1 and V is TRBV19, with TRBD1 identical over 8 bases. J lost 7 bases, V lost 5 bases, and 13 bases had no gene match. CDR1 and CDR2 (germline): LNHDA, SQIVND (reference sequence). The CDR3 has 16 residues. CDR3 region: CASSPARTGSGNEQFF. For the CDR3, the DNA is TGTGCCAGTAGTCCGGCGAGGACAGGGTCCGGTAATGAGCAGTTCTTC.

This chain connects TRBV6-2 or TRBV6-3 to TRBJ1-4; D is undetermined. The CDR3 loop spans 14 amino acids. The V gene lost 2 bases and the J gene lost 8 bases, with 12 bases spanning the gap. Germline V gives CDR1 MNHEY, CDR2 SVGEGT. The CDR3 protein is CASSYGSPVEKLFF. CDR3 bases: TGTGCCAGCAGTTACGGGAGTCCGGTCGAAAAACTGTTTTTT.

Written as DNA, the CDR3 is TGTGCCAGCTCACCAGGACTGGCGGGGCGCACAGATACGCAGTATTTT. It specifies CASSPGLAGRTDTQYF. This chain uses TRBV18 with TRBJ2-3; D may be TRBD2 (6 bases). CDR1 is KGHSH, CDR2 LQKENI, per germline. The CDR3 is 16 residues long. Trimming shortened V by 2 bases and J by 1 base, and 13 bases separated the two germline ends. Supplemented by reference TRBV18 and TRBJ2-3, the full variable domain reads NAGVMQNPRHLVRRRGQEARLRCSPMKGHSHVYWYRQLPEEGLKFMVYLQKENIIDESGMPKERFSAEFPKEGPSILRIQQVVRGDSAAYFCASSPGLAGRTDTQYFGPGTRLTVL.

CDR3 DNA: TGTGCCAGCAGTCTTAGTCAGGGAGGCGAGACCCAGTACTTC. This encodes CASSLSQGGETQYF. The chain carries TRBV6-5 and TRBJ2-5; tentatively, D is TRBD2 (6 bases). The V end was cut by 5 bases, the J end by 5 bases, with 15 bases between. The CDR3 has 14 residues. Germline CDR1 is MNHEY and CDR2 is SVGAGI.

The chain is built from TRBV6-5 and TRBJ2-3; no clear D. V was cut by 7 bases and J by 0 bases, with 11 bases left in between. The CDR3 is 14 residues long. Germline lookup yields CDR1 MNHEY and CDR2 SVGAGI. The CDR3: CASNSIFSTDTQYF. CDR3 in DNA: TGTGCCAGCAACTCAATTTTTAGCACAGATACGCAGTATTTT.

The chain joins TRBV11-2 to TRBJ2-5; TRBD1 aligns across 7 bases. Looked up from germline, CDR1 is SGHAT and CDR2 is FQNNGV. The CDR3 loop spans 13 amino acids. Trimming at V came to 0 bases and at J to 5 bases, leaving 0 bases not matched to a gene. CDR3 loop: CASSLDRGETQYF. CDR3 nucleotides: TGTGCCAGCAGCTTAGACAGGGGGGAGACCCAGTACTTC.

This clone has only one observation. The J gene is TRBJ2-5, the V gene TRBV5-6; 11 bases fit TRBD1. CDR1 and CDR2 from the germline V gene are SGHDT and YYEEEE. Trimming at V came to 4 bases and at J to 3 bases, leaving 5 bases not matched to a gene. This CDR3 is 15 amino acids long. CDR3 amino acids: CASSSPGQGEETQYF. The DNA for the CDR3 is TGTGCCAGCAGCAGTCCGGGACAGGGGGAAGAGACCCAGTACTTC.

V and J are TRBV11-1 and TRBJ2-7; 10 bases map to TRBD2. V lost 5 bases and J lost 3; bases outside the gene matches: 7. The CDR3 extends over 15 amino acids. CDR1 is SGHAT, CDR2 FQDESV, per germline (reference sequence). The CDR3 DNA reads TGTGCCAGCAGCGCGAGACCTAGCGGGAGCTACGAGCAGTACTTC. Translated, it gives CASSARPSGSYEQYF. The variable domain in full, completed from reference TRBV11-1 and TRBJ2-7, reads EAEVAQSPRYKITEKSQAVAFWCDPISGHATLYWYRQILGQGPELLVQFQDESVVDDSQLPKDRFSAERLKGVDSTLKIQPAELGDSAMYLCASSARPSGSYEQYFGPGTRLTVT.

The chain has TRBV4-3 and TRBJ2-2; D is ambiguous. V was cut by 0 bases and J by 6 bases, with 11 bases left in between. This CDR3 comprises 15 residues. Germline CDR1 is LGHNA and CDR2 is YSLEER. Written as DNA, the CDR3 is TGCGCCAGCAGCCAAGATGAGGCCGGCGCCGGGGAGCTGTTTTTT. Translation gives CASSQDEAGAGELFF.

The chain recombines TRBV19 with TRBJ2-1, with D possibly matching TRBD1 (6 bases). Per germline, CDR1 LNHDA and CDR2 SQIVND (reference sequence). The V end was cut by 10 bases, the J end by 7 bases, with 29 bases between. The CDR3 loop spans 17 amino acids. This CDR3 is CATQRSGYRDVRNEQFF. The CDR3 DNA reads as TGTGCCACCCAACGGTCCGGATACAGGGATGTGAGGAATGAGCAGTTCTTC.

This clone was detected only a few times. V gene TRBV5-1 combines with J gene TRBJ1-4, with a tentative D call TRBD1 (6 bases). CDR3 length: 15 amino acids. V was clipped by 0 bases and J by 5 bases, with 11 bases between them. CDR1 is SGHRS and CDR2 is YFSETQ in the germline V gene. The CDR3 DNA reads TGCGCCAGCAGCTTGGGCAGGGACACAAATGAAAAACTGTTTTTT. Protein product: CASSLGRDTNEKLFF.

V is TRBV27 and J is TRBJ1-4; the D is unclear. Trimming left V 4 bases short and J 4 bases short, with 4 bases between. The CDR3 has 12 residues. In germline, CDR1 is MNHEY, CDR2 SMNVEV (reference sequence). CDR3 DNA sequence: TGTGCCAGCAGTTCCTTTAATGAAAAACTGTTTTTT. Protein product: CASSSFNEKLFF.

The chain recombines TRBV6-5 with TRBJ1-4; weak D call: TRBD1 (5 bases). V was shortened by 0 bases and J by 5 bases, with 10 bases between the two germline ends. This CDR3 region has 15 residues. CDR1 and CDR2 (germline): MNHEY, SVGAGI. The CDR3 nucleotides read TGTGCCAGCAGTTACTCGGCAGGGATGAATGAAAAACTGTTTTTT. Encoded protein: CASSYSAGMNEKLFF.

The chain carries TRBV30 and TRBJ2-7; 11 nucleotides match TRBD1. The V segment lost 1 base and the J segment 3 bases; nucleotides outside the gene matches: 14. Germline CDR1 and CDR2: GTSNPN and SVGIG (reference sequence). The length of the CDR3 is 18 residues. The CDR3, as DNA: TGTGCCTGGAGTGCCCACAGGACAGGGGGCGACCGCTTCTACGAGCAGTACTTC. Translated: CAWSAHRTGGDRFYEQYF.

V is TRBV6-5 and J is TRBJ2-7; TRBD2 matches 7 bases. This CDR3 is built from 15 residues. The trim removed 0 bases at V and 3 bases at J, leaving 5 bases unmatched. CDR1 is MNHEY, CDR2 SVGAGI, per germline. The CDR3 DNA reads TGTGCCAGCAGTTACTCTGCGGGGGAGGGCTACGAGCAGTACTTC. Its protein is CASSYSAGEGYEQYF.

This chain joins TRBV27 and TRBJ1-3; a possible D gene is TRBD1 (5 bases). V shed 4 bases and J shed 2 bases, with 6 bases lying between them. CDR3 length equals 13 residues. Germline CDR1 reads MNHEY; CDR2 reads SMNVEV (reference sequence). CDR3 loop: CASSSGPGNTIYF. The CDR3 coding sequence is TGTGCCAGCAGTTCAGGGCCTGGAAACACCATATATTTT.

The chain uses TRBV14 and TRBJ2-6, with a possible D match to TRBD1 (6 bases). The ends were cut back, 4 bases at V and 0 bases at J, with 10 bases in the middle. CDR1 and CDR2 from the germline V gene are SGHDN and FVKESK. The CDR3 is 16 amino acids. CDR3: CASSPLQGSGANVLTF. CDR3 in DNA: TGTGCCAGCAGCCCGTTACAGGGCTCTGGGGCCAACGTCCTGACTTTC.

This chain joins TRBV10-3 and TRBJ2-7; unclear D gene. Trimming shortened V by 0 bases and J by 2 bases, and 11 bases separated the two germline ends. Germline V gene sequence: CDR1 ENHRY, CDR2 SYGVKD. The CDR3 runs to 15 residues. The CDR3 DNA sequence: TGTGCCATCAGTGAGTCTGGCGGCGAGACCTACGAGCAGTACTTC. It specifies CAISESGGETYEQYF.

The rearrangement joins TRBV18 to TRBJ1-2; 8 bases match TRBD1. This CDR3 contains 13 residues. The V gene end was trimmed by 3 bases and the J gene end by 13 bases; junction bases not matched to a gene: 10. In germline, CDR1 is KGHSH, CDR2 LQKENI. CDR3 bases: TGTGCCAGCTCACCTTCCAGGGGGCTAACCGGCACCTTC. This gives the protein CASSPSRGLTGTF.

In its sample, this clone was seen once. The chain couples TRBV5-1 to TRBJ1-1; 8 bases are a match to TRBD1. V lost 7 bases, J lost 6 bases, and 2 bases stayed unmatched. The CDR3 is 11 residues long. Germline CDR1 reads SGHRS; CDR2 reads YFSETQ. The chain's CDR3 is CASRGQAEAFF. In nucleotides, the CDR3 is TGCGCCAGCCGGGGACAGGCTGAAGCTTTCTTT.

V usage is TRBV28 and J usage is TRBJ1-4, with D possibly TRBD1 on 5 matching bases. The CDR3 has 15 amino acids. V was clipped by 7 bases and J by 3 bases, with 15 bases between them. Germline lookup yields CDR1 MDHEN and CDR2 SYDVKM. This chain's CDR3 is CASTPGGSANEKLFF. The CDR3 DNA reads as TGTGCCAGCACCCCCGGGGGTTCGGCTAATGAAAAACTGTTTTTT.

The chain links TRBV12-3 or TRBV12-4 to TRBJ2-3; no firm D call. The ends were cut back, 6 bases at V and 4 bases at J, with 11 bases in the middle. The CDR3 is 13 amino acids. This chain's CDR3 is CASRMAVADTQYF. The CDR3 region has the DNA TGTGCCAGCAGGATGGCGGTGGCAGATACGCAGTATTTT.